Shown below are 20 T cell receptor beta chains from a single sample sequenced in a study of human T cells and chemical hapten exposure (dated by TCRdb to 2020 to 2022). The sample's time point label, decoded: pre-sensitization, week 0. Reading the label with the study, this specimen's treatment or condition is: therapeutic diphenylcyclopropenone sensitization with weekly scalp DPC. Receptor libraries were prepared by RACE. The sequencer was a NextSeq 500. TCRdb reworked the public reads: Q25 trimming with fastp, MiXCR clone assembly, productive beta chains retained. Rows are unified per CDR3 protein, each entry keeping the most common DNA and genes. The sample contains fewer than 150,000 distinct CDR3 sequences, about 14% of them found a single time. The ten largest account for roughly 2.8% of the sample. The sample in question was whole blood, obtained in connection with sensitization to the hapten diphenylcyclopropenone (DPC). These receptors came from a woman between 18 and 29 years old with alopecia areata. Some clones in this sample may be carry-over from other donors' samples.

The chain links TRBV7-9 to TRBJ2-1; TRBD2 matches 7 bases. V lost 1 base, J lost 2 bases, and 5 bases stayed unmatched. Germline-derived CDR1 and CDR2 are SEHNR and FQNEAQ (reference sequence). The CDR3 spans 16 residues. The CDR3 sequence is CASSLEAGVTYNEQFF. The CDR3 DNA follows: TGTGCCAGCAGCTTAGAGGCGGGGGTAACCTACAATGAGCAGTTCTTC.

This clonotype was found a few times. The gene calls are TRBV7-9 and TRBJ2-3; D gene ambiguous. Trimming removed 2 bases from V and 1 base from J, with 10 bases in between. CDR3 length: 15 amino acids. Germline V gene lookup returns CDR1 SEHNR and CDR2 FQNEAQ (reference sequence). The CDR3, as DNA: TGTGCCAGCAGCTTATCAAGGTTCGGCACAGATACGCAGTATTTT. Amino acid sequence: CASSLSRFGTDTQYF.

DNA for the CDR3: TGTGCCAGCAGCTTACATGGGACAACAACTAATGAAAAACTGTTTTTT. The encoded protein is CASSLHGTTTNEKLFF. V gene TRBV7-8 combines with J gene TRBJ1-4; possibly TRBD1 for D (6 bases). V gave up 2 bases and J gave up 0 bases, with 10 bases separating them. The CDR3 consists of 16 residues. The germline gives CDR1 SGHVS, CDR2 FQNEAQ.

This clonotype was seen only a few times. The rearrangement joins TRBV3-1 to TRBJ2-7; tentatively, D is TRBD1 or TRBD2 (6 bases each). CDR3 length: 14 amino acids. Between the trimmed V and J ends, which lost 1 base and 4 bases, there was a span of 11 bases. In germline, CDR1 is LGHDT, CDR2 YNNKEL (reference sequence). The CDR3 DNA sequence: TGTGCCAGCAGCCAAGGAGGGGGGAGGTACGAGCAGTACTTC. This translates into CASSQGGGRYEQYF.

The gene calls are TRBV19 and TRBJ2-5; 10 bases match TRBD2. The length of the CDR3 is 14 residues. Germline loops: CDR1 LNHDA, CDR2 SQIVND (reference sequence). V was pared by 8 bases and J by 2 bases, with 5 bases of the junction left unmatched. In DNA form, the CDR3 reads TGTGCCAGTTCTAGCGGGGGCCTACAAGAGACCCAGTACTTC. Translation gives CASSSGGLQETQYF.

This clonotype was found once. The CDR3 protein is CASSEGGVFWNTEAFF. As DNA, the CDR3 is TGTGCCAGCAGTGAAGGAGGAGTCTTCTGGAACACTGAAGCTTTCTTT. The gene calls are TRBV2 and TRBJ1-1; D is undetermined. Germline values: CDR1 SNHLY, CDR2 FYNNEI. V lost 1 base to trimming and J lost 1 base, with 13 bases between them. The CDR3 length is 16 residues.

This clonotype occurred many times. The chain recombines TRBV7-6 with TRBJ2-6, with 7 bases that match TRBD1. Germline CDR1 is SGHVS and CDR2 is FNYEAQ. There are 15 residues in the CDR3. V lost 5 bases and J lost 3; bases outside the gene matches: 4. CDR3 in DNA: TGTGCCAGCAGCAAAACAGGGGATGGGGCCAACGTCCTGACTTTC. It encodes CASSKTGDGANVLTF.

This clonotype appeared many times. This chain joins TRBV12-3 or TRBV12-4 and TRBJ1-2, with TRBD1 matching over 9 bases. V trimming: 10 bases; J trimming: 8 bases; junction bases outside the gene matches: 20. This CDR3 comprises 16 residues. The CDR3 bases are TGTGCCACCCGACCCGCGCCGGGACAGGGTATAAGGGGCTACACCTTC. It codes for CATRPAPGQGIRGYTF.

Here the CDR3 DNA reads TGTGCCAGCTCAGCCGGGACAGGGGTAGACTCACCCCTCCACTTT. This translates into CASSAGTGVDSPLHF. The J gene is TRBJ1-6, the V gene TRBV18; 10 bases fit TRBD1. The CDR3 covers 15 residues. CDR1 and CDR2 (germline): KGHSH, LQKENI. J gave up 10 bases and V 5 bases, and 8 bases lay outside the gene matches.

This clonotype appeared a few times. The V and J genes are TRBV12-3 or TRBV12-4 and TRBJ2-7; the match to TRBD2 covers 14 bases. V was clipped by 4 bases and J by 0 bases; unmatched bases: 8. The CDR3 consists of 18 residues. CDR3 bases: TGTGCCAGCAGTTCCCGGACTAGCGGGGGGCCGACCTCCTACGAGCAGTACTTC. Translation: CASSSRTSGGPTSYEQYF.

This clonotype was observed a few times. The gene calls are TRBV29-1 and TRBJ1-1; tentatively, D is TRBD1 (6 bases). This CDR3 comprises 13 residues. Germline CDR1 and CDR2: SQVTM and ANQGSEA. V lost 2 bases and J 3 bases, leaving 10 bases between the germline ends. In DNA form, the CDR3 reads TGCAGCGTTGAATTACCAGGGGACACTGAAGCTTTCTTT. It yields the protein CSVELPGDTEAFF.

This clonotype was found once. V gene TRBV7-2 combines with J gene TRBJ1-6; D is unresolved. Trimming removed 0 bases at V and 6 bases at J, with 12 bases between. This CDR3 has 16 residues. Germline V CDR1 and CDR2: SGHTA, FQGNSA. CDR3 residues: CASSLAPGVSNSPLHF. The CDR3 DNA reads TGTGCCAGCAGCTTAGCGCCCGGGGTCTCTAATTCACCCCTCCACTTT. Complete variable domain (other parts from reference TRBV7-2 and TRBJ1-6): GAGVSQSPSNKVTEKGKDVELRCDPISGHTALYWYRQSLGQGLEFLIYFQGNSAPDKSGLPSDRFSAERTGGSVSTLTIQRTQQEDSAVYLCASSLAPGVSNSPLHFGNGTRLTVT.

This clonotype came up many times. The V gene is TRBV28, the J gene TRBJ2-2; D is possibly TRBD1 or TRBD2 (5 bases each). Germline values: CDR1 MDHEN, CDR2 SYDVKM. This CDR3 is 14 amino acids long. V lost 7 bases and J 6 bases, leaving 15 bases between the germline ends. The CDR3 coding sequence is TGTGCCAGCATCTCGGCAGGGACGGCCGGGGAGCTGTTTTTT. It encodes CASISAGTAGELFF.

This CDR3 reads CASSRGQGLSDTQYF. In DNA form, the CDR3 reads TGTGCCAGCTCACGAGGACAGGGACTATCGGATACGCAGTATTTT. The V and J genes are TRBV18 and TRBJ2-3, with D perhaps TRBD1 (8 bases). Trimming took off 4 bases at V and 6 bases at J, with 17 bases between the two ends. Germline V gives CDR1 KGHSH, CDR2 LQKENI. The CDR3 runs 15 residues.

This clonotype came up a few times. The chain recombines TRBV7-2 with TRBJ2-6; the D gene is possibly TRBD2 (5 bases). The germline V gene has CDR1 SGHTA and CDR2 FQGNSA. Trimming took 6 bases from V and 8 from J, leaving 8 bases between them. The length of the CDR3 is 12 residues. This chain's CDR3 is CASRSGSNVLTF. In DNA form, the CDR3 reads TGTGCCAGCAGATCGGGGTCCAACGTCCTGACTTTC.

J is TRBJ2-2 and V is TRBV11-1; 10 bases map to TRBD2. The V gene end was trimmed by 2 bases and the J gene end by 5 bases; junction bases not matched to a gene: 11. This CDR3 has 18 amino acids. CDR1 is SGHAT, CDR2 FQDESV, per germline (reference sequence). The CDR3 sequence: CASSLWLAGASRTGELFF. CDR3 nucleotides: TGTGCCAGCAGCTTATGGCTAGCGGGGGCCTCGAGGACCGGGGAGCTGTTTTTT.

The rearrangement joins TRBV19 to TRBJ2-1; a weak D match, TRBD2 (6 bases). The CDR3 consists of 16 residues. The germline V gene encodes CDR1 LNHDA and CDR2 SQIVND (reference sequence). Trimming left V 5 bases short and J 5 bases short, with 19 bases between. The CDR3 is CASSRRGGSGNNEQFF. The CDR3 nucleotides read TGTGCCAGTAGTCGTCGGGGAGGATCAGGGAACAATGAGCAGTTCTTC.

The chain has TRBV29-1 and TRBJ2-1; the match to TRBD1 covers 8 bases. The CDR3 has 13 amino acids. Germline V gives CDR1 SQVTM, CDR2 ANQGSEA. V lost 4 bases and J lost 10; bases outside the gene matches: 9. In DNA, the CDR3 is TGCAGCGTTGGACAGGGGCTGAGTCGGGAGCAGTTCTTC. Translation: CSVGQGLSREQFF.

A few counts support this clonotype. The chain has TRBV5-1 and TRBJ2-1; D call uncertain. The germline V gene has CDR1 SGHRS and CDR2 YFSETQ. This CDR3 contains 12 residues. Trimming took off 2 bases at V and 6 bases at J, with 6 bases between the two ends. The CDR3 protein is CASSFTGNEQFF. The CDR3 DNA reads TGCGCCAGCAGCTTTACGGGCAATGAGCAGTTCTTC.

This clonotype has only a few counts. This chain uses TRBV20-1 with TRBJ2-3; D is possibly TRBD2 (6 bases). The CDR3 has 13 amino acids. CDR1 DFQATT and CDR2 SNEGSKA come from the germline V gene (reference sequence). This chain's CDR3 is CSAGGGGTDTQYF. CDR3 DNA sequence: TGCAGCGCCGGTGGAGGGGGCACAGATACGCAGTATTTT.